The present T cell receptor beta chain was sequenced within a study of blood T cell repertoires in COVID-19. The assay was immunoSEQ multiplex PCR, and TCRdb's table has in-frame clones only and misses some. The profile covers 95,000 to 150,000 clones, with 87% appearing a single time and 25% to 35% taken by the ten largest. This CDR3 has 15 residues. Per germline, CDR1 MNHEY and CDR2 SVGAGI. V shed 4 bases, J shed 2 bases, and the junction held 3 bases outside the gene matches. The V call is TRBV6-5, the J call TRBJ1-1; 11 bases agree with TRBD1. The origin of this receptor is a woman between 65 and 79 years old with acute or convalescent COVID-19. Sequencing was carried out using peripheral blood. This CDR3 reads CASSSGTGGNTEAFF. The DNA for the CDR3 is TGTGCCAGCAGTTCCGGGACAGGGGGAAACACTGAAGCTTTCTTT.